The 8 T cell receptor beta chains reported below all come from one sample, sequenced in a study of T cells in Graves' hyperthyroidism and ophthalmopathy. TCR beta CDR3 regions were amplified from RNA. HTBI primers drove first-round RT-PCR of the TCR CDR3. TCRdb itself ran the multiplex PCR reads through MiXCR, one entry per CDR3 protein. The repertoire holds more than 500,000 distinct CDR3 sequences, 16% seen once, with around 28% in the top ten. The sample consisted of blood. Source of these receptors: a woman younger than 45 with Graves' ophthalmopathy.

This clonotype was observed a few times. J is TRBJ1-3 and V is TRBV7-2; TRBD1 might be the D (5 bases). Deletions cut 5 bases from V and 9 bases from J, with 11 bases between. The CDR3 sequence is 12 residues long. CDR1 is SGHTA and CDR2 is FQGNSA in the germline V gene. The CDR3 region has the DNA TGTGCCAGCAGCGCTCCAGGGACCACCATATATTTT. Translation gives CASSAPGTTIYF.

This clonotype was detected ten times or more. The chain joins TRBV28 to TRBJ2-7; 8 bases align to TRBD2. Germline lookup yields CDR1 MDHEN and CDR2 SYDVKM. CDR3 size: 17 residues. With 10 bases clipped from V and 2 bases from J, the junction kept 19 bases outside the gene matches. For the CDR3, the DNA is TGTGCCACCACTCTCGGGACTAGTCCAACCTATCCCTACGAGCAGTACTTC. Amino acid sequence: CATTLGTSPTYPYEQYF.

This clonotype was seen many times. The V call is TRBV5-8, the J call TRBJ2-7, with D unresolved. The CDR3 is made up of 14 amino acids. The V end lost 1 base, the J end lost 2 bases, and 10 bases lay between the germline ends. Germline assignment: CDR1 SGHTS and CDR2 YDEGEE. The DNA for the CDR3 is TGTGCCAGCAGCTTGAGTTACTCGACCTACGAGCAGTACTTC. The encoded protein is CASSLSYSTYEQYF.

This clonotype was seen ten or more times. Written as DNA, the CDR3 is TGTGCCAGCAGTGAATGGGACTTAACGGGGAGTGAGCAGTTCTTC. Translation: CASSEWDLTGSEQFF. The chain has TRBV6-1 and TRBJ2-1; D perhaps matches TRBD2 (6 bases). Germline V gene data show CDR1 as MNHNS and CDR2 as SASEGT. This CDR3 has 15 amino acids. V lost 2 bases to trimming and J lost 9 bases, with 17 bases between them.

This sequence joins TRBV28 and TRBJ2-3; TRBD2 matches 16 bases. The trim removed 5 bases at V and 1 base at J, leaving 15 bases unmatched. The germline gives CDR1 MDHEN, CDR2 SYDVKM. The CDR3 consists of 21 residues. The CDR3 loop reads CASSPPHGTSGRARRTDTQYF. The CDR3 DNA follows: TGTGCCAGCAGTCCCCCCCATGGGACTAGCGGGAGGGCCCGGCGCACAGATACGCAGTATTTT.

This clonotype was seen ten or more times. This chain connects TRBV6-2 or TRBV6-3 to TRBJ2-7; D gene ambiguous. This CDR3 comprises 16 residues. Germline V gene data show CDR1 as MNHEY and CDR2 as SVGEGT. Trimming took off 4 bases at V and 6 bases at J, with 22 bases between the two ends. The chain's CDR3 is CASSLLRLDNPSEQYF. CDR3 nucleotide sequence: TGTGCCAGCAGTTTGTTGAGATTGGATAATCCCAGCGAGCAGTACTTC.

This clonotype was observed at least ten times. This chain uses TRBV6-1 with TRBJ2-3; the D gene could be TRBD1 or TRBD2 (5 bases each). The CDR3 is 13 residues long. Trimming cost V 5 bases and J 5 bases, with 11 bases left between them. Germline V gene data show CDR1 as MNHNS and CDR2 as SASEGT. CDR3 sequence (DNA): TGTGCCAGCAGTTCGGCGAGGGGAGATACGCAGTATTTT. As protein: CASSSARGDTQYF.

This clonotype was found a few times. The CDR3 carries no conserved terminal phenylalanine or tryptophan, so it likely arises from a read error. The chain recombines TRBV20-1 with TRBJ2-7, with D tentatively TRBD2 (5 bases). The CDR3 has 13 amino acids. Germline-derived CDR1 and CDR2 are DFQATT and SNEGSKA (reference sequence). V lost 6 bases and J lost 3, with 15 bases in between. The DNA of the CDR3 is TGCAGTGCACATGGAGGACCCGTCTACGAGCAGTACTCC. Its protein is CSAHGGPVYEQYS.